These 5 T cell receptor beta chains originate from one sample sequenced in a study of cytomegalovirus exposure and HLA in healthy donors. PCR involved 60 Vbeta and 13 Jbeta primers. Measured with immunoSEQ multiplex PCR; TCRdb has only the in-frame clones, and not every one. There are about 83,000 clones in the sample, with roughly 3.8% held by the top ten. The specimen sequenced was PBMCs. These receptors were obtained from a young man in good health and CMV-seropositive.

The gene calls are TRBV28 and TRBJ1-2; TRBD1 agrees at 8 bases. The length of the CDR3 is 13 residues. Per germline, CDR1 MDHEN and CDR2 SYDVKM. V lost 7 bases to trimming and J lost 8 bases; unmatched junction nucleotides: 9. CDR3 nucleotides: TGTGCCAGCATCCAGGACAGGGTGAGAGGCTACACCTTC. Its protein is CASIQDRVRGYTF.

In DNA form, the CDR3 reads TGTGCCACCTCCCCGGGACTCCCAAACAATGAGCAGTTCTTC. This gives the protein CATSPGLPNNEQFF. This sequence joins TRBV10-3 and TRBJ2-1, with D possibly being TRBD2 (6 bases). V was clipped by 10 bases and J by 5 bases, with 18 bases between them. This CDR3 comprises 14 residues. CDR1 is ENHRY and CDR2 is SYGVKD in the germline V gene.

The rearrangement links TRBV5-1 to TRBJ1-2; D remains unclear. This CDR3 comprises 14 residues. V shed 0 bases and J shed 4 bases, with 10 bases lying between them. Germline values: CDR1 SGHRS, CDR2 YFSETQ. The CDR3 spells CASSLGAGVYGYTF. CDR3 in DNA: TGCGCCAGCAGCTTGGGGGCCGGCGTCTATGGCTACACCTTC.

The V gene is TRBV7-8, the J gene TRBJ1-1; TRBD1 agrees at 9 bases. Germline V CDR1 and CDR2: SGHVS, FQNEAQ. V lost 5 bases to trimming and J lost 1 base; unmatched junction nucleotides: 5. This CDR3 is built from 15 residues. The CDR3 here is CASSLLGQGNTEAFF. DNA of the CDR3: TGTGCCAGCAGCCTTTTGGGACAGGGGAACACTGAAGCTTTCTTT.

J is TRBJ2-3 and V is TRBV11-2, with TRBD1 as a possible D gene (5 bases). Germline V gives CDR1 SGHAT, CDR2 FQNNGV. The length of the CDR3 is 19 residues. Trimming took 3 bases from V and 4 from J, leaving 26 bases between them. The CDR3: CASSFGLFLGQGRADTQYF. CDR3 nucleotide sequence: TGTGCCAGCAGCTTTGGTCTTTTCTTGGGGCAGGGAAGAGCAGATACGCAGTATTTT.